The clone carrying this TCR beta chain was observed a few times. This sample is part of a study of blood T cell repertoires in COVID-19. The table came from immunoSEQ multiplex PCR; TCRdb's copy has only in-frame clones and leaves some out. The profile shows 100,000 to 150,000 clones, 55% to 75% of them singletons. The sample taken for sequencing was peripheral blood. The TCR was taken from a human donor with acute or convalescent COVID-19. The donor label of this sample is uncertain.

CDR3 bases: TGTGCCAGCAGGGCCGAGGAAGAGACCCAGTACTTC. Translating it yields CASRAEEETQYF. The chain couples TRBV12-3 or TRBV12-4 to TRBJ2-5; unclear D gene. The V and J ends lost 6 bases and 3 bases respectively, with 8 bases between them. The CDR3 covers 12 residues.